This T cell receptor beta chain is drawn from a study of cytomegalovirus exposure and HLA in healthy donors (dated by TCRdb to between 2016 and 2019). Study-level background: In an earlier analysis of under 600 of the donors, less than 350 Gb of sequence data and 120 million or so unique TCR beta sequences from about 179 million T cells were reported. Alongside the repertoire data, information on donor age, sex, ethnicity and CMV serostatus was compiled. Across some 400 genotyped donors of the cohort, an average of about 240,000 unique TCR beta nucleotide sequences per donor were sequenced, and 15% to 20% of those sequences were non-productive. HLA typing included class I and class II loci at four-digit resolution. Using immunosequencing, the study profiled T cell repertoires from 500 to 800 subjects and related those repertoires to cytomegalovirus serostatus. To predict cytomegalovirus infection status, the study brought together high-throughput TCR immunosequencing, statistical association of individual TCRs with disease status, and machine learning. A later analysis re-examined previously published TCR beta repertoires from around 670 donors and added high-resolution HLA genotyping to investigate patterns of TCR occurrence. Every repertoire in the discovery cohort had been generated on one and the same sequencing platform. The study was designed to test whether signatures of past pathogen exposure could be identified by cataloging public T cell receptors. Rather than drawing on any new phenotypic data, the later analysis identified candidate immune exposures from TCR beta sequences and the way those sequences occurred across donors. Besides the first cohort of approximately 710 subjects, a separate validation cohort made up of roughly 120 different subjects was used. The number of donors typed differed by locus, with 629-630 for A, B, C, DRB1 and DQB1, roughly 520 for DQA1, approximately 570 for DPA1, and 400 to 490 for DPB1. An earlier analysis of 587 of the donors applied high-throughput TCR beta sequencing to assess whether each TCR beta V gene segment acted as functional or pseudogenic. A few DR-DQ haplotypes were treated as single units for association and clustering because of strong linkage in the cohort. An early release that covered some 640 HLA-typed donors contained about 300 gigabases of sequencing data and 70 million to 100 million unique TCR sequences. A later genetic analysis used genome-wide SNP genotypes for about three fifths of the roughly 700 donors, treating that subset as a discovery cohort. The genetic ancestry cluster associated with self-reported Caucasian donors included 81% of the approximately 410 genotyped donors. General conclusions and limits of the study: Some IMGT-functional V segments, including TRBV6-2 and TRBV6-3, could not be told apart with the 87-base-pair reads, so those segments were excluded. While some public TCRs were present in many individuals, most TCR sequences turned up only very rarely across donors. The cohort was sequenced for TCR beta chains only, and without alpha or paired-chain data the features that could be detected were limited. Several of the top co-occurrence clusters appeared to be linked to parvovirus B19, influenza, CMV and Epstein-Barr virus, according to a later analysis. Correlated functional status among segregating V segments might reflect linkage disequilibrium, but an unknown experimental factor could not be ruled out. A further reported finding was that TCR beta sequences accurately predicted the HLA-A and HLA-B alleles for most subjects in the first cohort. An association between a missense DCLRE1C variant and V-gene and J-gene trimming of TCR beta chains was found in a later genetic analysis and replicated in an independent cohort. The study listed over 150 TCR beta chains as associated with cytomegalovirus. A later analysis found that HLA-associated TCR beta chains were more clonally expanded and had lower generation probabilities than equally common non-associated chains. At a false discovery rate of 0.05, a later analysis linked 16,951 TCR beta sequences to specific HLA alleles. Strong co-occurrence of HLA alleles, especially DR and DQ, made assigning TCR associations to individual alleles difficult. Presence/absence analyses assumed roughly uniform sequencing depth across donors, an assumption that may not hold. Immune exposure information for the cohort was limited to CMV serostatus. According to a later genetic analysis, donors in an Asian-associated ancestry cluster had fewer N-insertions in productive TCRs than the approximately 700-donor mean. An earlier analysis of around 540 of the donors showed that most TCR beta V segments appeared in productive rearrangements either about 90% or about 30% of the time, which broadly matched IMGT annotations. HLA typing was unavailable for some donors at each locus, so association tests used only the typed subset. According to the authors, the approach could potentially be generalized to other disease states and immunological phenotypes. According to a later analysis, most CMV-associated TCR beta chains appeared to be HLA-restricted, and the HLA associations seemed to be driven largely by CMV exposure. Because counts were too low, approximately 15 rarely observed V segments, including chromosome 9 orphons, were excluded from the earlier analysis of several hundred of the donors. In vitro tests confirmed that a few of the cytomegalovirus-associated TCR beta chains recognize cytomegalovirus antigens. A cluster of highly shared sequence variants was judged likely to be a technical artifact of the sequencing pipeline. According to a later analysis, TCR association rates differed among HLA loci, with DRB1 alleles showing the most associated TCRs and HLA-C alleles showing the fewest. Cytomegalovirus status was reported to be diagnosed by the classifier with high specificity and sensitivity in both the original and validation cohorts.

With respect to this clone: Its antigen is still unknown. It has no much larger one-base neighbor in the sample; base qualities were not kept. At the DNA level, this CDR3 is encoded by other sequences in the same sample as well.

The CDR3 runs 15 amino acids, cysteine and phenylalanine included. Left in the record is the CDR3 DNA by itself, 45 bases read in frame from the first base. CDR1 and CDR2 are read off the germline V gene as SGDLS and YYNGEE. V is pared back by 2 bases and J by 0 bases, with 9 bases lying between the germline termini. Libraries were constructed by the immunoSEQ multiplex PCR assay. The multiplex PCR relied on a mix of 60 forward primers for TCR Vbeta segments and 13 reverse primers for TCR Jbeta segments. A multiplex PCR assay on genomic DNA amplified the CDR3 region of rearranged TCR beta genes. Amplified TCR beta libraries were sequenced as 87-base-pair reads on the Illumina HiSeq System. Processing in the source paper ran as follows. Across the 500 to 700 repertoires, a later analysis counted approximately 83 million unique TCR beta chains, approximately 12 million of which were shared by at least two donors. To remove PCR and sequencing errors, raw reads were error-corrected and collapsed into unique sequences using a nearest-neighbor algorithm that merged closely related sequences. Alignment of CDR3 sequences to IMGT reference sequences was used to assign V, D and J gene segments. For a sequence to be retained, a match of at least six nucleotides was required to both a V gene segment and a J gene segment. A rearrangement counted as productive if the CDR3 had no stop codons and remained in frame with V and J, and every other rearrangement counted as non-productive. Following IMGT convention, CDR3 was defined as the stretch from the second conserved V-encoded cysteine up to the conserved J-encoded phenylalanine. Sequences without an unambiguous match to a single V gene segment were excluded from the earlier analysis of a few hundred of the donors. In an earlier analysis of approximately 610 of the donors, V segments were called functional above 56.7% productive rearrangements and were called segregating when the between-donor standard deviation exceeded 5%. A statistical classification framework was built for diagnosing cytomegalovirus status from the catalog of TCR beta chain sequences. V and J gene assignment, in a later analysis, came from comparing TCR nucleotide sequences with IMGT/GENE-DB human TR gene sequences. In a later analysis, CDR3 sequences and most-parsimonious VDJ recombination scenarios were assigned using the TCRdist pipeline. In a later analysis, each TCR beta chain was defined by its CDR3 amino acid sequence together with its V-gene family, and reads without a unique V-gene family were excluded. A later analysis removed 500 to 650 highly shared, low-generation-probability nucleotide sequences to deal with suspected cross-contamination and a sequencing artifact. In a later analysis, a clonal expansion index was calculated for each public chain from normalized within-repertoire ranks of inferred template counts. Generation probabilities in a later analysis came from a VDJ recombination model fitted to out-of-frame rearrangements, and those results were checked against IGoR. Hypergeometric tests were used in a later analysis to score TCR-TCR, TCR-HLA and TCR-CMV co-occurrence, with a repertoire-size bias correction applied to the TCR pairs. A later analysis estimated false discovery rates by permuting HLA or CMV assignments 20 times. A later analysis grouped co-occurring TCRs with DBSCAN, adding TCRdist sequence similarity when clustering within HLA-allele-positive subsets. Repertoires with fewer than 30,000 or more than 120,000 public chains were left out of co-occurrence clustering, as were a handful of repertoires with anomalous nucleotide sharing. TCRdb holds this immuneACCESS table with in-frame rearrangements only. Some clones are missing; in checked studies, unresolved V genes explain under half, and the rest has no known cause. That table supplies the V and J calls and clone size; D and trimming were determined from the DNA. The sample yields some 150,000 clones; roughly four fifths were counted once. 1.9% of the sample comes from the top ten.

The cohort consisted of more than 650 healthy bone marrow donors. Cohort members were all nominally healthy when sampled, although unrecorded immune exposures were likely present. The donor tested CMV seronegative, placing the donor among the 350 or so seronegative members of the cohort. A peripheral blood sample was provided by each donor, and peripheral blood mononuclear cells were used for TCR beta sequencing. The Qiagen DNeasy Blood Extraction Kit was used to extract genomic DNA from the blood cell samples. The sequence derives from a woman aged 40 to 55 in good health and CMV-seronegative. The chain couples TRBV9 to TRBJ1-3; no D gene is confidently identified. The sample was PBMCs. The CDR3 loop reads CASSVSGDSGNTIYF. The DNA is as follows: TGTGCCAGCAGCGTCTCAGGTGACTCTGGAAACACCATATATTTT. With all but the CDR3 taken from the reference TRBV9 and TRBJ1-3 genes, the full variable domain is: DSGVTQTPKHLITATGQRVTLRCSPRSGDLSVYWYQQSLDQGLQFLIQYYNGEERAKGNILERFSAQQFPDLHSELNLSSLELGDSALYFCASSVSGDSGNTIYFGEGSWLTVV.